The 8 T cell receptor beta chains below were found in one sample sequenced in a study of T-cell memory formation after mild COVID-19. One entry per CDR3 protein results from TCRdb running MiXCR on the 5' RACE reads. The top ten clones hold less than 10% of a sample with about 560,000 distinct CDR3 sequences, approximately 15% of them seen once. Input material: PBMCs or a T cell subset sorted from them (not recorded which). Every receptor here comes from an adult woman who had mild COVID-19 (a few samples of this study predate the infection). Cell type and time point are not known.

This clonotype came up a few times. The CDR3 reads CASSLSAGGKYEQYF. CDR3 sequence (DNA): TGTGCCAGCAGTTTATCAGCGGGAGGAAAGTACGAGCAGTACTTC. The V and J genes are TRBV6-5 and TRBJ2-7, with 9 positions matching TRBD2. CDR1 and CDR2 (germline): MNHEY, SVGAGI. The length of the CDR3 is 15 residues. V lost 4 bases to trimming and J lost 4 bases; unmatched junction nucleotides: 8.

This clonotype came up a few times. The J gene is TRBJ1-2, the V gene TRBV7-2, with 10 bases aligning to TRBD1. CDR1 is SGHTA, CDR2 FQGNSA, per germline. This CDR3 has 16 residues. V dropped 4 bases and J dropped 3; count of bases not matched to a gene: 8. CDR3 DNA: TGTGCCAGCAGCTCCGGGACAGGGGTAGTGGACTATGGCTACACCTTC. Translated, it gives CASSSGTGVVDYGYTF.

A word on this clonotype: At one of its ends the junction is not consistent with the germline gene, which may arise from a read error. The rearrangement uses TRBV20-1 and TRBJ2-2; weak D call: TRBD2 (5 bases). Germline V gene sequence: CDR1 DFQATT, CDR2 SNEGSKA (reference sequence). The CDR3 loop spans 13 amino acids. CDR3 in amino acids: CSARRKNTGKLFF. Written as DNA, the CDR3 is TGCAGTGCTAGACGAAAGAACACCGGGAAGCTGTTTTTT.

This clonotype has a count of ten or more. The CDR3 loop reads CASSLDPPGTGELFF. Here the CDR3 DNA reads TGCGCCAGCAGCTTGGATCCCCCCGGGACCGGGGAGCTGTTTTTT. V and J are TRBV5-1 and TRBJ2-2; D ambiguous. CDR3 length equals 15 residues. Germline V gene data show CDR1 as SGHRS and CDR2 as YFSETQ. Trimming took off 0 bases at V and 5 bases at J, with 11 bases between the two ends.

CDR3 nucleotide sequence: TGTGCCTGGAGTGGTGGCAGGGGAGAGACCCAGTACTTC. Protein sequence: CAWSGGRGETQYF. V usage is TRBV30 and J usage is TRBJ2-5, with D possibly matching TRBD1 (6 bases). Trimming pared 1 base from V and 4 bases from J, leaving 10 bases between. The CDR3 is 13 amino acids. Germline assignment: CDR1 GTSNPN and CDR2 SVGIG (reference sequence).

This clonotype was recorded many times. This rearrangement joins TRBV6-4 to TRBJ2-2; possibly TRBD1 or TRBD2 for D (6 bases each). This CDR3 spans 15 amino acids. Germline V gene data show CDR1 as MRHNA and CDR2 as SNTAGT. The V gene lost 3 bases and the J gene lost 7 bases, with 15 bases spanning the gap. CDR3 protein: CASSDRPGANGELFF. The CDR3 DNA is TGTGCCAGCAGTGATCGCCCGGGGGCCAACGGGGAGCTGTTTTTT.

A few counts support this clonotype. This chain links TRBV5-6 with TRBJ1-2; possible D gene TRBD1, 5 bases. The V gene's germline CDR1 is SGHDT and CDR2 YYEEEE. The CDR3 spans 15 residues. The ends were cut back, 4 bases at V and 5 bases at J, with 18 bases in the middle. CDR3 coding DNA: TGTGCCAGCAGCCGGGGGACCCGAGGGGATTATGGCTACACCTTC. It encodes CASSRGTRGDYGYTF.

Points on this clonotype: Germline is not matched at one junction end, which may reflect a read error. This chain connects TRBV15 to TRBJ2-5; 8 bases fit TRBD2. Germline V CDR1 and CDR2: LNHNV, YYDKDF (reference sequence). The CDR3 loop spans 16 amino acids. The CDR3 nucleotides are TGTGCCACCAGTAGAGCGGGAGCGGTGGACCAAGAGACCCAGTACTTC. Amino acid sequence: CATSRAGAVDQETQYF.